This T cell receptor (beta chain) is from a study of T cells in narcolepsy (dated by TCRdb to between 2017 and 2018). Background on the whole study: Patients with narcolepsy type 1 or type 2 (NT1, NT2) were enrolled in the study together with healthy control donors. To look for autoreactive T cells in narcolepsy patients that target self-antigens of hypocretin neurons (hypocretin, TRIB2), the study used TCR Vbeta sequencing to follow clonotypes in blood and CSF.

Turning to this clone: Its antigen has not been determined. Per-nucleotide qualities are absent, and no much larger clonotype sits a single base away.

For TCR Vbeta sequencing, memory CD4+ T cells were sorted ex vivo from the peripheral blood of narcolepsy patients and healthy controls. Study-wide conclusions, independent of this receptor: Plots that compared CSF and blood CD4+ T cell clonotypes from the same patient highlighted HCRT-specific and TRIB2-specific autoreactive clonotypes. No sequences matching autoreactive T cell clones were present in some of the blood memory CD4+ repertoires from patients and controls. Numbers of sequenced blood memory CD4+ clonotypes were comparable, averaging roughly 37,000 in patients and some 33,000 in controls. According to the report, autoreactive clonotypes were detected serially in the blood of the same patients and of different patients, but not in healthy controls.

The library was prepared using the immunoSEQ multiplex PCR assay. Not all clones reach the TCRdb copy of this immuneACCESS table, which keeps in-frame sequences only. Checked studies attribute under half of the gap to unresolved V genes and leave the rest unexplained. In this sample the table shows about 29,000 clones, over 75% of which occur a single time. Approximately 1% of the sample lies in the top ten. Input material: memory (CD45RA-) CD4+ T cells from blood. The cell subset or site label here, explained by the study, means: memory T cells sorted ex vivo from peripheral blood. The sequence was obtained from a human donor in good health.

The CDR3 region: CASSQAHGYTF. DNA sequence: TGTGCCAGCAGCCAAGCCCATGGCTACACCTTC. Recombination connected TRBV4-2 to TRBJ1-2; the D gene assignment is ambiguous. From its cysteine to its phenylalanine, the CDR3 spans 11 amino acids. Here the CDR3 DNA is all that survives: 33 bases in frame from base 1. The junction shows trimming of 1 base on V and 6 bases on J, plus 3 bases between the germline ends. The germline V gene encodes CDR1 LGHNA and CDR2 YNFKEQ.